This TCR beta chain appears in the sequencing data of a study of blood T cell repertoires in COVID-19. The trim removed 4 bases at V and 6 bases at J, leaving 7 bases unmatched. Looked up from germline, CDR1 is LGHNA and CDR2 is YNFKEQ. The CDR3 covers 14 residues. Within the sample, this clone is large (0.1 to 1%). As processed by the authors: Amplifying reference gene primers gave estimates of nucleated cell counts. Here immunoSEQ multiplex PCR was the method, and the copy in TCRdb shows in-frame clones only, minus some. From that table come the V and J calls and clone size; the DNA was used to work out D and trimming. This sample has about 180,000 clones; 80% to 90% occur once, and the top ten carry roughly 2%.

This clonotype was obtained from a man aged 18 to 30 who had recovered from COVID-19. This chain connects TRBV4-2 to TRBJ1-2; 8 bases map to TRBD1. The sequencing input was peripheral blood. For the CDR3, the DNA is TGTGCCAGCAGCCCCACAGGGGGAAGGGATGGCTACACCTTC. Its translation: CASSPTGGRDGYTF.